This TCR beta chain was found in a study of human T cells and chemical hapten exposure. Deletions cut 0 bases from V and 1 base from J, with 10 bases between. CDR3 length: 16 residues. Germline assignment: CDR1 SGHAT and CDR2 FQNNGV. TCRdb re-called the RACE reads through MiXCR, storing one row per CDR3 protein. The sample yields 100,000 or so distinct CDR3 sequences, about 11% seen once. This sample's time point: patch test 1, 2 weeks after DPC sensitization. This sample's treatment: therapeutic diphenylcyclopropenone sensitization with weekly scalp DPC. The chain uses TRBV11-2 and TRBJ2-1; D gene ambiguous. This receptor was identified in a woman aged 40-49 years with alopecia areata. Some clones in this sample may be carry-over from other donors' samples. Sequences were derived from whole blood, sampled in connection with sensitization to the hapten diphenylcyclopropenone (DPC). CDR3 coding DNA: TGTGCCAGCAGCTTAGATAGGGCAGGATCCTACAATGAGCAGTTCTTC. Amino acids: CASSLDRAGSYNEQFF.